This TCR beta chain was recorded in a study of T cells after yellow fever vaccination. General study findings and limits: Most primary-vaccination clones reappeared after the booster (approximately 95% CD4, 75% to 90% CD8).

By 5'RACE template switching, TCR cDNA was produced, with a universal primer site and UMIs added in the process. TCRdb processed the 5' RACE reads anew with MiXCR; each CDR3 protein has one entry. Of about 340,000 distinct CDR3 sequences in the sample, around 13% were seen once. The CDR3 runs 13 residues. Germline V gene data show CDR1 as MDHEN and CDR2 as SYDVKM. Trimming stripped 6 bases from V and 9 bases from J, with 14 bases between. This clonotype was observed a handful of times. The antigen remains unidentified. The chain uses TRBV28 and TRBJ2-2; perhaps D is TRBD1 or TRBD2 (5 bases each). The sequence was collected from a young man who received the YFV17D yellow fever vaccine. The sequencing here drew on CD4+ T cells sorted from PBMCs, taken 15 days after the yellow fever booster vaccination. CDR3 DNA sequence: TGTGCCAGCAGCCCGCCGGGGCCCCGGGAGCTGTTTTTT. Amino acids: CASSPPGPRELFF.